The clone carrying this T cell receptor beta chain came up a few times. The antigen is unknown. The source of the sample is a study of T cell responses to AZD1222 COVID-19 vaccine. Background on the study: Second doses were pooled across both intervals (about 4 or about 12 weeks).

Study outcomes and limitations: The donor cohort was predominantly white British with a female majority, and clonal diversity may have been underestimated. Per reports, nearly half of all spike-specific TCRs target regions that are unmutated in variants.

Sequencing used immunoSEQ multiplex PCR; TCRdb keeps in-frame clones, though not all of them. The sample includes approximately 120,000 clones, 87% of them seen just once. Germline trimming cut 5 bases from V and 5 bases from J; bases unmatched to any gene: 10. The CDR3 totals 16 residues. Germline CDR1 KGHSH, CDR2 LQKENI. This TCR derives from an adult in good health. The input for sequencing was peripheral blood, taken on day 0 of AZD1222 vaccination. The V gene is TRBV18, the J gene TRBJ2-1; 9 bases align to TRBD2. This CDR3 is CASSNPGTSRDNEQFF. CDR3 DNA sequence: TGTGCCAGCTCAAATCCCGGGACTAGCAGAGACAATGAGCAGTTCTTC.